The present entry profiles one T cell receptor (beta chain) with its context. This sample is drawn from a study of cytomegalovirus exposure and HLA in healthy donors. Between the trimmed V and J ends, which lost 4 bases and 2 bases, there was a span of 20 bases. The length of the CDR3 is 17 residues. From germline, CDR1 is SGHVS and CDR2 FNYEAQ. PCR employed 60 Vbeta and 13 Jbeta primers. This table comes from immunoSEQ multiplex PCR, and its TCRdb copy is limited to in-frame clones, with some not included. In the table there are 160,000 or so clones, under 80% of which are singletons. The origin of this receptor is a man aged 35-49 years in good health and CMV-seronegative. Sequencing was carried out using PBMCs. The V call is TRBV7-6, the J call TRBJ1-2, with D unresolved. The CDR3 DNA is TGTGCCAGCAGCTACATCACGGGAGCCGCAGAAAACTATGGCTACACCTTC. Translated: CASSYITGAAENYGYTF.